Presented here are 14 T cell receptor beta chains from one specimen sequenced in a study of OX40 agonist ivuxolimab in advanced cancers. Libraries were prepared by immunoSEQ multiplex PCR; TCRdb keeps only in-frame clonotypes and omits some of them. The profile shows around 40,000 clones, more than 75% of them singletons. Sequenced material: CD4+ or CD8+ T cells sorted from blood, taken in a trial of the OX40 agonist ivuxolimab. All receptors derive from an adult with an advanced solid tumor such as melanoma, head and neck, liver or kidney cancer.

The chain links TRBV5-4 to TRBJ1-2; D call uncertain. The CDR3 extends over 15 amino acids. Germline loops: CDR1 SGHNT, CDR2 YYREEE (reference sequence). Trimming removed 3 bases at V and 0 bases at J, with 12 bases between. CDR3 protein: CASSSYLIPNYGYTF. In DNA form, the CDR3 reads TGTGCCAGCAGCTCCTACTTGATCCCTAACTATGGCTACACCTTC. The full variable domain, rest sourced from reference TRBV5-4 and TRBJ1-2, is ETGVTQSPTHLIKTRGQQVTLRCSSQSGHNTVSWYQQALGQGPQFIFQYYREEENGRGNFPPRFSGLQFPNYSSELNVNALELDDSALYLCASSSYLIPNYGYTFGSGTRLTVV.

CDR3 protein: CASSQAGQGNQPQHF. CDR3 DNA: TGTGCCAGCAGCCAAGCGGGACAGGGGAATCAGCCCCAGCATTTT. The chain uses TRBV4-2 and TRBJ1-5; 10 nucleotides align to TRBD1. V lost 1 base, J lost 4 bases, and 1 base stayed unmatched. The CDR3 covers 15 residues. CDR1 LGHNA and CDR2 YNFKEQ come from the germline V gene.

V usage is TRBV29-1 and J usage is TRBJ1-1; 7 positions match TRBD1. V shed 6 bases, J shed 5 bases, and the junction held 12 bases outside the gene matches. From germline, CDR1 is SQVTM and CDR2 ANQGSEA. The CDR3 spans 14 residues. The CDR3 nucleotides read TGCAGCGTCGACAGGGATGGGGGCGGGACTGAAGCTTTCTTT. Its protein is CSVDRDGGGTEAFF.

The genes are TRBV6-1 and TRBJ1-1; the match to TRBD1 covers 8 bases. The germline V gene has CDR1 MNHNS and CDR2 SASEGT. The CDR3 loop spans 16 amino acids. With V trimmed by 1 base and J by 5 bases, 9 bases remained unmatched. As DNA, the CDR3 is TGTGCCAGCAGTGAAGATCAGGGGGCCGGTAGTACTGAAGCTTTCTTT. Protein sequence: CASSEDQGAGSTEAFF.

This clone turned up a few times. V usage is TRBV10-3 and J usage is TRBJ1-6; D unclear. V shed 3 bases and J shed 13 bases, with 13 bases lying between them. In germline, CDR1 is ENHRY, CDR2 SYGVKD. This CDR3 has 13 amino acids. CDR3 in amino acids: CAISESNAQPLHF. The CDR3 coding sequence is TGTGCCATCAGTGAATCGAACGCCCAGCCCCTCCACTTT.

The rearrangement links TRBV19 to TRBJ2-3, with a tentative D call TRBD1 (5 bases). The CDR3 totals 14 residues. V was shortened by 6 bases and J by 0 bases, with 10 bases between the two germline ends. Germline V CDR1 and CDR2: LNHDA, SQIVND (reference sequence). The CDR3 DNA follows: TGTGCCAGTAGCCATGGGGCGAGCACAGATACGCAGTATTTT. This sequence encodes CASSHGASTDTQYF.

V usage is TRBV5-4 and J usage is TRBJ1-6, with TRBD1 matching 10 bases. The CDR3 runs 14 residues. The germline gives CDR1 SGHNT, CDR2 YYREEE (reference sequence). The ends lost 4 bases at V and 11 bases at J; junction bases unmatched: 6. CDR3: CASSADRGQTPLHF. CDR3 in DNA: TGTGCCAGCAGCGCCGACAGGGGGCAAACACCCCTCCACTTT.

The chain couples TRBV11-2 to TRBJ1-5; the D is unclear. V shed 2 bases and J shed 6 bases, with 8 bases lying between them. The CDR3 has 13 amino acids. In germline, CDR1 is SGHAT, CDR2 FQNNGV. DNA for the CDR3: TGTGCCAGCAGCTTATCTGACGGTCAGCCCCAGCATTTT. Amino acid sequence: CASSLSDGQPQHF.

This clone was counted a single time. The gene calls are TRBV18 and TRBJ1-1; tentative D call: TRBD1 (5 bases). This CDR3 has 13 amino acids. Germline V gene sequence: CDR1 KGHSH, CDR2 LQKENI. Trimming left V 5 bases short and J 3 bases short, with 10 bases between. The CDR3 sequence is CASSARVDTEAFF. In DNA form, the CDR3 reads TGTGCCAGCTCAGCCAGGGTCGACACTGAAGCTTTCTTT. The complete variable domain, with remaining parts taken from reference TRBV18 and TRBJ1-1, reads NAGVMQNPRHLVRRRGQEARLRCSPMKGHSHVYWYRQLPEEGLKFMVYLQKENIIDESGMPKERFSAEFPKEGPSILRIQQVVRGDSAAYFCASSARVDTEAFFGQGTRLTVV.

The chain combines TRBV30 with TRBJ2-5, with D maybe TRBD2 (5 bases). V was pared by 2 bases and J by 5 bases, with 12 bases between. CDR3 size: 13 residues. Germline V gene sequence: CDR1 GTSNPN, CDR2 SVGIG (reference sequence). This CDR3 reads CAWSTGIGETQYF. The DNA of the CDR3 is TGTGCCTGGAGTACGGGGATTGGGGAGACCCAGTACTTC.

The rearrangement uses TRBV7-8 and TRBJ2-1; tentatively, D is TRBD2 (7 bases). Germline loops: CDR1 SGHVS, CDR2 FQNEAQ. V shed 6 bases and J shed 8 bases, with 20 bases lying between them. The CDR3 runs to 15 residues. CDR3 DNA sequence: TGTGCCAGCAGACCCAATGAGGGGGGGAAGTATGAGCAGTTCTTC. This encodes CASRPNEGGKYEQFF.

The CDR3 nucleotides read TGTGCCAGCTCACCACCGCAAGGGCCCACAGGTGGCTACACCTTC. Translation: CASSPPQGPTGGYTF. The chain carries TRBV18 and TRBJ1-2; maybe TRBD1 (5 bases). Germline CDR1 is KGHSH and CDR2 is LQKENI. This CDR3 comprises 15 residues. Trimming removed 0 bases from V and 7 bases from J, with 15 bases in between.

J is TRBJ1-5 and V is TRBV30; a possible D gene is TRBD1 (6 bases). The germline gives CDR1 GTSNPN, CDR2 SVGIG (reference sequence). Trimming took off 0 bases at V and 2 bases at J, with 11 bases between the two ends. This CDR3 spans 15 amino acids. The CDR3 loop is CAWSVWGQGNQPQHF. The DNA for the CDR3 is TGTGCCTGGAGTGTATGGGGGCAAGGCAATCAGCCCCAGCATTTT.

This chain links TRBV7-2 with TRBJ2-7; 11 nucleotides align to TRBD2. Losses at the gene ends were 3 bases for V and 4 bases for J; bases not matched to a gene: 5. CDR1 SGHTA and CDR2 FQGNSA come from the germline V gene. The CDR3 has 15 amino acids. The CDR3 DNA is TGTGCCAGCAGCTTTAGCGGGGGGGCCCTGTACGAGCAGTACTTC. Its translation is CASSFSGGALYEQYF.